Shown below are 31 T cell receptor beta chains from a single sample sequenced in a study of CD8+CD57+ T cells in acquired aplastic anemia. Genomic DNA, the template, was used for profiling of the TCR beta VDJ and CDR3. One entry per CDR3 protein, called by TCRdb with MiXCR from the reads. The data show under 200,000 distinct CDR3 sequences, around 65% seen once. The sample was sorted CD4+, CD8+, or CD8+CD57+ T cells (not recorded which) from PBMCs. The receptors derive from a human donor with severe aplastic anemia or a healthy control (not recorded which).

The chain combines TRBV27 with TRBJ1-1; 9 bases fit TRBD1. V trimming: 7 bases; J trimming: 0 bases; junction bases outside the gene matches: 18. Germline CDR1 reads MNHEY; CDR2 reads SMNVEV (reference sequence). The length of the CDR3 is 19 residues. The CDR3 spells CASITRDREVGRMNTEAFF. In nucleotides, the CDR3 is TGTGCCAGCATCACCCGGGACAGGGAAGTAGGCCGGATGAACACTGAAGCTTTCTTT.

V is TRBV7-2 and J is TRBJ1-1; 9 bases fit TRBD1. Losses at the gene ends were 5 bases for V and 9 bases for J; bases not matched to a gene: 7. This CDR3 contains 13 residues. Germline V CDR1 and CDR2: SGHTA, FQGNSA. The CDR3 region has the DNA TGTGCCAGCAGCATACGACAGGGGGTCCAAGCTTTCTTT. It encodes CASSIRQGVQAFF.

This clonotype was seen repeatedly, ten times or more. The chain recombines TRBV6-5 with TRBJ2-5; possibly TRBD2 for D (7 bases). Trimming pared 10 bases from V and 1 base from J, leaving 19 bases between. This CDR3 comprises 15 residues. Germline V CDR1 and CDR2: MNHEY, SVGAGI. CDR3 DNA sequence: TGTGCCATCTCGCTCGGCGCGGGGGCCCAAGAGACCCAGTACTTC. This translates into CAISLGAGAQETQYF.

This clonotype was detected ten times or more. The chain uses TRBV19 and TRBJ1-1, with D uncertain. Trimming took off 3 bases at V and 6 bases at J, with 8 bases between the two ends. This CDR3 contains 12 residues. The V gene's germline CDR1 is LNHDA and CDR2 SQIVND (reference sequence). The CDR3 DNA sequence: TGTGCCAGTAGTATGGTTGGGCCTGAAGCTTTCTTT. Its protein product is CASSMVGPEAFF.

This clonotype occurred many times. The chain recombines TRBV19 with TRBJ2-7; 8 bases match TRBD2. The CDR3 has 14 residues. Germline-derived CDR1 and CDR2 are LNHDA and SQIVND (reference sequence). The V gene end was trimmed by 7 bases and the J gene end by 3 bases; junction bases not matched to a gene: 8. The CDR3 DNA follows: TGTGCCAGTACCGCCGGGGGGGCGGACTACGAGCAGTACTTC. Its protein product is CASTAGGADYEQYF.

The chain uses TRBV19 and TRBJ1-2, with 7 bases aligning to TRBD1. This CDR3 has 13 amino acids. Germline-derived CDR1 and CDR2 are LNHDA and SQIVND (reference sequence). Trimming at V came to 11 bases and at J to 4 bases, leaving 10 bases not matched to a gene. The CDR3 reads CASGGLALYGYTF. DNA of the CDR3: TGTGCCTCAGGGGGGTTGGCCCTCTATGGCTACACCTTC.

The V call is TRBV24-1, the J call TRBJ1-2; TRBD1 aligns across 8 bases. CDR1 KGHDR and CDR2 SFDVKD come from the germline V gene. The J segment lost 5 bases and the V segment lost 9 bases, leaving 7 bases of the junction unmatched. The CDR3 spans 13 residues. DNA of the CDR3: TGTGCCACCTGGGGACAGGATGATTATGGCTACACCTTC. The encoded protein is CATWGQDDYGYTF.

The rearrangement joins TRBV9 to TRBJ1-5; the match to TRBD1 covers 8 bases. CDR3 length equals 15 residues. CDR1 and CDR2 from the germline V gene are SGDLS and YYNGEE. The ends lost 3 bases at V and 2 bases at J; junction bases unmatched: 4. The CDR3 DNA reads TGTGCCAGCAGCGCAGGGGGCGCGGGCAATCAGCCCCAGCATTTT. Its protein product is CASSAGGAGNQPQHF.

The chain recombines TRBV2 with TRBJ2-5; D is ambiguous. Germline CDR1 reads SNHLY; CDR2 reads FYNNEI. The CDR3 is 13 residues long. V lost 4 bases and J lost 6, with 12 bases in between. Here the CDR3 DNA reads TGTGCCAGCAGTGCGGACGGAACGAAGACCCAGTACTTC. It translates to CASSADGTKTQYF.

In this sample, this clonotype turned up a few times. A junction end diverges from the germline sequence, so it may reflect a read error. The chain is built from TRBV12-3 or TRBV12-4 and TRBJ2-2; D assignment may be TRBD1 or TRBD2 (5 bases each). This CDR3 contains 14 residues. The CDR3 DNA sequence: TGTGCCAGCAGATTAGAGGGGCCCGCCGGGGAGCTGTTTTTT. It specifies CASRLEGPAGELFF.

The rearrangement joins TRBV10-3 to TRBJ1-1; 9 positions match TRBD1. This CDR3 comprises 16 residues. The germline CDR1 and CDR2 sequences are ENHRY and SYGVKD. With V trimmed by 11 bases and J by 2 bases, 15 bases remained unmatched. CDR3 residues: CAAGQGAVSGNTEAFF. CDR3 nucleotide sequence: TGTGCCGCGGGACAGGGTGCAGTTTCGGGTAACACTGAAGCTTTCTTT.

The V and J genes are TRBV15 and TRBJ1-2; tentatively, D is TRBD1 (6 bases). Trimming took 4 bases from V and 8 from J, leaving 17 bases between them. The germline CDR1 and CDR2 sequences are LNHNV and YYDKDF (reference sequence). The CDR3 length is 14 residues. The CDR3 DNA sequence: TGTGCCACCAGCAATTCGCCAGGGGACCCAGGCTACACCTTC. Translation: CATSNSPGDPGYTF.

This chain uses TRBV10-1 with TRBJ2-7; D might be TRBD2 (5 bases). V lost 1 base to trimming and J lost 2 bases, with 15 bases between them. The germline V gene has CDR1 WNHNN and CDR2 SYGVQD (reference sequence). The CDR3 is 16 residues long. CDR3 sequence: CASSELSGVTAYEQYF. CDR3 nucleotide sequence: TGCGCCAGCAGTGAGTTGAGCGGAGTAACTGCCTACGAGCAGTACTTC.

This sequence joins TRBV7-6 and TRBJ2-1; maybe TRBD2 (7 bases). CDR3 length: 16 residues. Trimming shortened V by 4 bases and J by 10 bases, and 23 bases separated the two germline ends. Germline loops: CDR1 SGHVS, CDR2 FNYEAQ. The CDR3: CASSSGGGGALPEQFF. CDR3 nucleotide sequence: TGTGCCAGCAGCTCAGGTGGGGGGGGGGCTCTACCAGAGCAGTTCTTC.

This chain connects TRBV7-9 to TRBJ2-7; 12 positions match TRBD2. Germline CDR1 and CDR2: SEHNR and FQNEAQ (reference sequence). CDR3 length: 19 amino acids. J lost 0 bases, V lost 5 bases, and 14 bases had no gene match. The CDR3 nucleotides read TGTGCCAGCAGCCCTCAACCCGGGACTAGCGGGCCCTACTCCTACGAGCAGTACTTC. This encodes CASSPQPGTSGPYSYEQYF.

The gene calls are TRBV20-1 and TRBJ2-7; D possibly corresponds to TRBD2 (6 bases). Per the germline V gene, CDR1 is DFQATT and CDR2 is SNEGSKA (reference sequence). CDR3 length: 15 amino acids. The ends were cut back, 3 bases at V and 0 bases at J, with 15 bases in the middle. CDR3 loop: CSASPSALSSYEQYF. DNA for the CDR3: TGCAGTGCTAGCCCTAGCGCCCTAAGCTCCTACGAGCAGTACTTC.

This chain links TRBV12-5 with TRBJ2-3; D is ambiguous. Trimming removed 0 bases from V and 3 bases from J, with 4 bases in between. Germline assignment: CDR1 LGHNT and CDR2 FRNRAP. This CDR3 region has 13 residues. The CDR3 reads CASGLVYTDTQYF. The CDR3 DNA sequence: TGTGCTAGTGGTTTGGTATATACAGATACGCAGTATTTT.

This clonotype was seen ten or more times. The CDR3 sequence is CASSPPYGLKDVEQFF. The CDR3 DNA is TGTGCCAGCAGTCCCCCGTACGGACTAAAGGACGTTGAGCAGTTCTTC. The chain has TRBV12-3 or TRBV12-4 and TRBJ2-1; D may be TRBD2 (6 bases). The V end was cut by 5 bases, the J end by 9 bases, with 23 bases between. This CDR3 spans 16 amino acids.

V and J are TRBV2 and TRBJ1-6; 11 bases match TRBD1. The V gene end was trimmed by 6 bases and the J gene end by 11 bases; junction bases not matched to a gene: 12. Germline assignment: CDR1 SNHLY and CDR2 FYNNEI. This CDR3 comprises 16 residues. Here the CDR3 reads CASRPPQRDRGTPLHF. The CDR3 nucleotides are TGTGCCAGCAGGCCCCCCCAACGGGACAGGGGGACACCCCTCCACTTT.

The V gene is TRBV5-1, the J gene TRBJ2-7, with 9 bases lining up with TRBD1. Germline V CDR1 and CDR2: SGHRS, YFSETQ. With V trimmed by 2 bases and J by 3 bases, 3 bases remained unmatched. This CDR3 is built from 14 residues. CDR3 nucleotides: TGCGCCAGCAGCTTTGGGACAGGGATCTACGAGCAGTACTTC. This translates into CASSFGTGIYEQYF. Combining the CDR3 with reference TRBV5-1 and TRBJ2-7 gives the whole variable domain KAGVTQTPRYLIKTRGQQVTLSCSPISGHRSVSWYQQTPGQGLQFLFEYFSETQRNKGNFPGRFSGRQFSNSRSEMNVSTLELGDSALYLCASSFGTGIYEQYFGPGTRLTVT.

This chain joins TRBV11-2 and TRBJ2-7, with 9 nucleotides matching TRBD1. J gave up 6 bases and V 0 bases, and 6 bases lay outside the gene matches. This CDR3 region has 15 residues. The V gene's germline CDR1 is SGHAT and CDR2 FQNNGV. CDR3 sequence: CASSLDRGTGFEQYF. The CDR3 DNA reads as TGTGCCAGCAGCTTAGATAGGGGGACAGGGTTCGAGCAGTACTTC. The variable domain in full, with the rest retrieved from reference TRBV11-2 and TRBJ2-7, is EAGVAQSPRYKIIEKRQSVAFWCNPISGHATLYWYQQILGQGPKLLIQFQNNGVVDDSQLPKDRFSAERLKGVDSTLKIQPAKLEDSAVYLCASSLDRGTGFEQYFGPGTRLTVT.

The chain carries TRBV10-3 and TRBJ1-1, with TRBD1 matching over 7 bases. The length of the CDR3 is 14 residues. The junction had 7 bases not matched to a gene; V was cut back by 4 bases and J by 5 bases. Germline V gene data show CDR1 as ENHRY and CDR2 as SYGVKD. As DNA, the CDR3 is TGTGCCATCAGTGCGACAGGGTTGGAAACTGAAGCTTTCTTT. It encodes CAISATGLETEAFF.

The chain joins TRBV24-1 to TRBJ2-2; no clear D. The CDR3 consists of 14 residues. V was cut by 4 bases and J by 3 bases, with 8 bases left in between. The germline CDR1 and CDR2 sequences are KGHDR and SFDVKD. CDR3 nucleotide sequence: TGTGCCACCAGTGACCCCGTGGACACCGGGGAGCTGTTTTTT. This translates into CATSDPVDTGELFF.

V gene TRBV20-1 combines with J gene TRBJ1-6; 9 bases agree with TRBD1. Germline loops: CDR1 DFQATT, CDR2 SNEGSKA (reference sequence). The CDR3 has 16 amino acids. The junction had 7 bases not matched to a gene; V was cut back by 2 bases and J by 5 bases. CDR3 sequence (DNA): TGCAGTGCTAGACCTACACAGGGGGCAGATAATTCACCCCTCCACTTT. This codes for CSARPTQGADNSPLHF.

This clonotype appeared many times. The J gene is TRBJ1-1, the V gene TRBV7-8; D gene uncertain. Trimming pared 5 bases from V and 3 bases from J, leaving 16 bases between. The CDR3 totals 15 residues. Germline loops: CDR1 SGHVS, CDR2 FQNEAQ. The CDR3 spells CASSQRTIRDTEAFF. DNA for the CDR3: TGTGCCAGCAGCCAAAGGACGATTAGGGACACTGAAGCTTTCTTT. Supplemented by reference TRBV7-8 and TRBJ1-1, the full variable domain reads GAGVSQSPRYKVAKRGQDVALRCDPISGHVSLFWYQQALGQGPEFLTYFQNEAQLDKSGLPSDRFFAERPEGSVSTLKIQRTQQEDSAVYLCASSQRTIRDTEAFFGQGTRLTVV.

This clonotype turned up a few times. The V and J genes are TRBV9 and TRBJ1-1, with a tentative D call TRBD1 (6 bases). Trimming left V 4 bases short and J 7 bases short, with 17 bases between. This CDR3 has 14 residues. Germline V gives CDR1 SGDLS, CDR2 YYNGEE. The DNA of the CDR3 is TGTGCCAGCAGCCCTCAACAGGGCTTGGTTGAAGCTTTCTTT. Amino acids: CASSPQQGLVEAFF. The variable domain in full, with the rest retrieved from reference TRBV9 and TRBJ1-1, is DSGVTQTPKHLITATGQRVTLRCSPRSGDLSVYWYQQSLDQGLQFLIQYYNGEERAKGNILERFSAQQFPDLHSELNLSSLELGDSALYFCASSPQQGLVEAFFGQGTRLTVV.

This clonotype has more than one count but fewer than ten. This chain joins TRBV11-3 and TRBJ2-7; D is perhaps TRBD2 (6 bases). The germline CDR1 and CDR2 sequences are SGHNT and YENEEA. V was clipped by 5 bases and J by 9 bases, with 23 bases between them. CDR3 length equals 15 residues. The CDR3 sequence is CASSATGTHPTGQYF. CDR3 DNA: TGTGCCAGCAGCGCAACCGGGACTCACCCTACGGGGCAGTACTTC.

This chain connects TRBV10-3 to TRBJ1-5, with 7 nucleotides matching TRBD1. J lost 0 bases, V lost 2 bases, and 13 bases had no gene match. The V gene's germline CDR1 is ENHRY and CDR2 SYGVKD. The CDR3 extends over 19 amino acids. The CDR3 here is CAISEGRDSALYSNQPQHF. The CDR3 bases are TGTGCCATCAGTGAGGGAAGGGACAGTGCCCTATATAGCAATCAGCCCCAGCATTTT.

This chain joins TRBV20-1 and TRBJ1-1, with a weak D call TRBD1 (5 bases). This CDR3 has 12 amino acids. Germline V gene sequence: CDR1 DFQATT, CDR2 SNEGSKA (reference sequence). V lost 5 bases and J lost 7, with 14 bases in between. DNA of the CDR3: TGCAGTGCTGGGGACCACTCGCTTGAAGCTTTCTTT. Translating gives CSAGDHSLEAFF.

This chain links TRBV7-6 with TRBJ1-5; 9 nucleotides agree with TRBD1. Per germline, CDR1 SGHVS and CDR2 FNYEAQ. The CDR3 has 16 amino acids. The ends lost 5 bases at V and 5 bases at J; junction bases unmatched: 10. The CDR3 protein is CASSPVGTGTYQPQHF. In nucleotides, the CDR3 is TGTGCCAGCAGCCCCGTCGGGACAGGGACATATCAGCCCCAGCATTTT.

This chain connects TRBV29-1 to TRBJ2-7; D possibly corresponds to TRBD2 (5 bases). Trimming removed 1 base from V and 4 bases from J, with 14 bases in between. CDR1 SQVTM and CDR2 ANQGSEA come from the germline V gene. The CDR3 sequence is 14 residues long. The CDR3 sequence is CSVEGGSPGYEQYF. As DNA, the CDR3 is TGCAGCGTTGAAGGCGGGTCCCCGGGGTACGAGCAGTACTTC.